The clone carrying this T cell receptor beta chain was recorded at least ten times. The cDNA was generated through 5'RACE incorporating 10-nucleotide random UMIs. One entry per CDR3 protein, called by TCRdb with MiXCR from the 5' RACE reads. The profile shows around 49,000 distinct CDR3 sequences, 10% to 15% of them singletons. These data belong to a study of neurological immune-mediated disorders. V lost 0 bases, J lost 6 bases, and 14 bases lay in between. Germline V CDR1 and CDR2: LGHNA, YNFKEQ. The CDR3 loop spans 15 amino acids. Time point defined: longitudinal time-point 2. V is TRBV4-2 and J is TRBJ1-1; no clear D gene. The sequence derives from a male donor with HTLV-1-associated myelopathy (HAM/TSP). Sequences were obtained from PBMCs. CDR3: CASSQDPGRGSEAFF. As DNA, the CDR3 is TGTGCCAGCAGCCAAGATCCCGGCAGAGGCTCTGAAGCTTTCTTT.